The 32 T cell receptor beta chains in this list originate from one sample, sequenced in a study of cytomegalovirus exposure and HLA in healthy donors. The PCR contained 60 Vbeta and 13 Jbeta primers. Clones were sequenced by immunoSEQ multiplex PCR, and TCRdb holds only the in-frame ones, with some missing. Among some 200,000 clones, 79% were seen once, and the ten largest hold over 1.5%. Sequencing was performed on PBMCs. All receptors come from a girl under 18 in good health and CMV-seropositive.

V gene TRBV11-3 combines with J gene TRBJ2-7, with 7 bases matching TRBD1. The CDR3 covers 15 residues. Germline V lookup: CDR1 SGHNT, CDR2 YENEEA. Losses at the gene ends were 5 bases for V and 3 bases for J; bases not matched to a gene: 10. CDR3 DNA: TGTGCCAGCAGCCCGTCGGGACAGACATTCTACGAGCAGTACTTC. As protein: CASSPSGQTFYEQYF.

V and J are TRBV5-6 and TRBJ1-2, with a tentative D call TRBD1 (5 bases). The germline V and J ends were trimmed by 4 bases and 3 bases, with 10 bases remaining between them. The CDR3 is made up of 13 amino acids. CDR1 and CDR2 (germline): SGHDT, YYEEEE. The DNA of the CDR3 is TGTGCCAGCAGCCCAGGGTTTTACTATGGCTACACCTTC. Encoded protein: CASSPGFYYGYTF.

This sequence joins TRBV4-3 and TRBJ2-6; D unclear. In germline, CDR1 is LGHNA, CDR2 YSLEER. The CDR3 is 15 residues long. Trimming removed 1 base from V and 0 bases from J, with 4 bases in between. In DNA form, the CDR3 reads TGCGCCAGCAGCCAAGCTGTCTCTGGGGCCAACGTCCTGACTTTC. The encoded protein is CASSQAVSGANVLTF.

The chain combines TRBV7-2 with TRBJ2-3; 10 positions agree with TRBD2. There are 16 residues in the CDR3. V lost 1 base to trimming and J lost 1 base; unmatched junction nucleotides: 2. Germline CDR1 reads SGHTA; CDR2 reads FQGNSA. The CDR3 protein is CASSLGGLAGTDTQYF. CDR3 nucleotide sequence: TGTGCCAGCAGCTTAGGTGGACTAGCGGGCACAGATACGCAGTATTTT.

The rearrangement joins TRBV7-6 to TRBJ2-3, with 8 bases fitting TRBD2. The J segment lost 3 bases and the V segment lost 5 bases, leaving 7 bases of the junction unmatched. The CDR3 totals 15 residues. Germline V lookup: CDR1 SGHVS, CDR2 FNYEAQ. CDR3 DNA sequence: TGTGCCAGCAGCCTTCCTAGCGGGTTGACAGATACGCAGTATTTT. Its translation: CASSLPSGLTDTQYF.

This clone occurred once. Distinct nucleotide sequences in the sample also encode this CDR3. The chain uses TRBV27 and TRBJ1-3, with 7 bases lining up with TRBD1. Trimming removed 6 bases from V and 4 bases from J; junction bases left unmatched: 6. In germline, CDR1 is MNHEY, CDR2 SMNVEV (reference sequence). This CDR3 contains 14 residues. The CDR3 nucleotides are TGTGCCAGCAGCCCCGGGACAGCCGGAAACACCATATATTTT. This codes for CASSPGTAGNTIYF.

The rearrangement links TRBV6-6 to TRBJ1-1; D perhaps matches TRBD1 (6 bases). CDR3 size: 15 residues. Germline V gives CDR1 MNHNY, CDR2 SVGAGI (reference sequence). V was clipped by 2 bases and J by 3 bases, with 13 bases between them. The CDR3 protein is CASSYPRRTDTEAFF. CDR3 coding DNA: TGTGCCAGCAGTTACCCAAGACGGACAGACACTGAAGCTTTCTTT.

This clone was seen a single time. The chain carries TRBV5-1 and TRBJ1-2, with 10 bases lining up with TRBD1. The CDR3 has 17 residues. The V and J ends lost 0 bases and 4 bases, in that order; junction bases with no gene match: 9. Germline V lookup: CDR1 SGHRS, CDR2 YFSETQ. Here the CDR3 DNA reads TGCGCCAGCAGCTTGGCCTCCGGGACAGGGGTCACCTATGGCTACACCTTC. Amino acid sequence: CASSLASGTGVTYGYTF. The variable domain in full, completed from reference TRBV5-1 and TRBJ1-2, reads KAGVTQTPRYLIKTRGQQVTLSCSPISGHRSVSWYQQTPGQGLQFLFEYFSETQRNKGNFPGRFSGRQFSNSRSEMNVSTLELGDSALYLCASSLASGTGVTYGYTFGSGTRLTVV.

This chain uses TRBV7-2 with TRBJ2-3, with 12 bases fitting TRBD2. CDR1 and CDR2 (germline): SGHTA, FQGNSA. This CDR3 has 15 amino acids. V dropped 6 bases and J dropped 2; count of bases not matched to a gene: 3. The CDR3 reads CASRLAGGNTDTQYF. The CDR3 DNA reads as TGTGCCAGCAGACTAGCGGGGGGCAACACAGATACGCAGTATTTT.

The CDR3 protein is CSSSTDTQYF. Written as DNA, the CDR3 is TGCAGCAGTAGCACAGATACGCAGTATTTT. The chain couples TRBV20-1 to TRBJ2-3; D gene ambiguous. The CDR3 contains 10 residues. Germline lookup yields CDR1 DFQATT and CDR2 SNEGSKA (reference sequence).

This clone was observed a handful of times. The gene calls are TRBV5-1 and TRBJ2-3, with D maybe TRBD1 (5 bases). The germline V gene has CDR1 SGHRS and CDR2 YFSETQ. The germline V and J ends were trimmed by 5 bases and 2 bases, with 9 bases remaining between them. The CDR3 is 13 residues long. This CDR3 reads CASSQGFTDTQYF. DNA of the CDR3: TGCGCCAGCAGTCAGGGATTCACAGATACGCAGTATTTT. Combining the CDR3 with reference TRBV5-1 and TRBJ2-3 gives the whole variable domain KAGVTQTPRYLIKTRGQQVTLSCSPISGHRSVSWYQQTPGQGLQFLFEYFSETQRNKGNFPGRFSGRQFSNSRSEMNVSTLELGDSALYLCASSQGFTDTQYFGPGTRLTVL.

This chain joins TRBV29-1 and TRBJ2-5; possible D gene TRBD1, 5 bases. Between the trimmed V and J ends, which lost 6 bases and 0 bases, there was a span of 11 bases. Germline CDR1 reads SQVTM; CDR2 reads ANQGSEA. The CDR3 is 13 residues long. CDR3 in DNA: TGCAGCGTGTGGGGCCCTAACCAAGAGACCCAGTACTTC. Protein: CSVWGPNQETQYF.

J is TRBJ1-5 and V is TRBV6-1; no definite D call. This CDR3 contains 14 residues. The germline V gene has CDR1 MNHNS and CDR2 SASEGT. Trimming stripped 2 bases from V and 4 bases from J, with 9 bases between. The CDR3 protein is CASSEWARNQPQHF. Written as DNA, the CDR3 is TGTGCCAGCAGTGAATGGGCACGTAATCAGCCCCAGCATTTT.

The chain combines TRBV11-2 with TRBJ1-1; maybe TRBD1 (6 bases). V was shortened by 6 bases and J by 3 bases, with 11 bases between the two germline ends. Germline V gene data show CDR1 as SGHAT and CDR2 as FQNNGV. This CDR3 is 13 amino acids long. CDR3 protein: CASRAGADTEAFF. CDR3 bases: TGTGCCAGCAGGGCGGGGGCAGACACTGAAGCTTTCTTT.

The chain joins TRBV11-3 to TRBJ2-5, with 7 bases fitting TRBD2. In germline, CDR1 is SGHNT, CDR2 YENEEA. V was pared by 2 bases and J by 1 base, with 4 bases of the junction left unmatched. The CDR3 sequence is 15 residues long. Written as DNA, the CDR3 is TGTGCCAGCAGCTTAAGAACGGGGGGCCAAGAGACCCAGTACTTC. Translating gives CASSLRTGGQETQYF.

The V gene is TRBV11-2, the J gene TRBJ2-5, with 12 positions matching TRBD2. This CDR3 is 17 amino acids long. Per the germline V gene, CDR1 is SGHAT and CDR2 is FQNNGV. V gave up 4 bases and J gave up 5 bases; unmatched junction bases: 11. Written as DNA, the CDR3 is TGTGCCAGCAGCTACCTCCCTAGCGGGGGGGCCCGGGAGACCCAGTACTTC. Translated: CASSYLPSGGARETQYF.

This clone was recorded once. V usage is TRBV10-2 and J usage is TRBJ1-5, with D possibly being TRBD1 (6 bases). The CDR3 extends over 15 amino acids. Germline lookup yields CDR1 WSHSY and CDR2 SAAADI. V was shortened by 7 bases and J by 4 bases, with 17 bases between the two germline ends. The CDR3 is CASTGTPGGNQPQHF. DNA of the CDR3: TGCGCCAGCACCGGGACACCCGGGGGGAATCAGCCCCAGCATTTT.

This clone was seen only a few times. This chain uses TRBV10-1 with TRBJ1-1, with D possibly TRBD1 on 5 matching bases. Trimming shortened V by 5 bases and J by 0 bases, and 7 bases separated the two germline ends. The CDR3 length is 13 residues. CDR1 and CDR2 from the germline V gene are WNHNN and SYGVQD (reference sequence). CDR3 protein: CASSLTVNTEAFF. In DNA, the CDR3 is TGCGCCAGCAGTTTGACAGTGAACACTGAAGCTTTCTTT.

The chain joins TRBV6-5 to TRBJ1-6; 8 nucleotides agree with TRBD1. The trim removed 0 bases at V and 10 bases at J, leaving 8 bases unmatched. CDR1 is MNHEY, CDR2 SVGAGI, per germline. This CDR3 region has 16 residues. CDR3 DNA sequence: TGTGCCAGCAGTTACTCGAACCAGGGGGCGCGATCACCCCTCCACTTT. This codes for CASSYSNQGARSPLHF.

V and J are TRBV4-1 and TRBJ2-5; the D gene is possibly TRBD1 (6 bases). Trimming pared 0 bases from V and 0 bases from J, leaving 11 bases between. This CDR3 region has 16 residues. CDR1 is MGHRA and CDR2 is YSYEKL in the germline V gene. The CDR3 sequence: CASSQERRGYQETQYF. Written as DNA, the CDR3 is TGCGCCAGCAGCCAAGAAAGAAGGGGGTACCAAGAGACCCAGTACTTC.

The chain uses TRBV11-2 and TRBJ2-1; possible D gene TRBD1, 6 bases. V was trimmed by 0 bases and J by 4 bases, leaving 10 bases between them. CDR3 length equals 15 residues. The germline V gene encodes CDR1 SGHAT and CDR2 FQNNGV. The CDR3 nucleotides are TGTGCCAGCAGCTTAGAGGCGGACAGATACAATGAGCAGTTCTTC. This translates into CASSLEADRYNEQFF.

The chain employs TRBV9 and TRBJ2-3; D may be TRBD1 (6 bases). V lost 2 bases and J lost 3, with 13 bases in between. The CDR3 sequence is 15 residues long. CDR1 is SGDLS, CDR2 YYNGEE, per germline. The CDR3: CASSVGAGGTDTQYF. The CDR3 DNA reads as TGTGCCAGCAGCGTGGGGGCAGGAGGTACAGATACGCAGTATTTT. The full variable domain, completed using reference TRBV9 and TRBJ2-3, is DSGVTQTPKHLITATGQRVTLRCSPRSGDLSVYWYQQSLDQGLQFLIQYYNGEERAKGNILERFSAQQFPDLHSELNLSSLELGDSALYFCASSVGAGGTDTQYFGPGTRLTVL.

This clone was found once. The chain recombines TRBV7-9 with TRBJ1-1, with 8 bases identical to TRBD1. The germline V gene has CDR1 SEHNR and CDR2 FQNEAQ (reference sequence). CDR3 size: 13 residues. Germline trimming cut 5 bases from V and 6 bases from J; bases unmatched to any gene: 5. The CDR3 coding sequence is TGTGCCAGCAGCGCGAAGACAGGGGCTGAAGCTTTCTTT. Protein product: CASSAKTGAEAFF.

The rearrangement uses TRBV7-4 and TRBJ2-7, with 8 bases aligning to TRBD2. This CDR3 has 16 amino acids. V was clipped by 8 bases and J by 5 bases; unmatched bases: 17. Germline V gene sequence: CDR1 SGHVT, CDR2 SQSDAQ. CDR3 protein: CASATFPGLAGNEQYF. The CDR3 nucleotides are TGTGCCAGCGCCACCTTCCCAGGACTAGCAGGGAACGAGCAGTACTTC.

The chain employs TRBV4-3 and TRBJ1-4; possibly TRBD1 for D (5 bases). CDR1 and CDR2 (germline): LGHNA, YSLEER. This CDR3 contains 15 residues. Trimming took 7 bases from V and 0 from J, leaving 12 bases between them. The CDR3 loop is CASNRQLATNEKLFF. DNA for the CDR3: TGCGCCAGCAACCGACAGCTTGCAACTAATGAAAAACTGTTTTTT.

CDR3 protein: CASSAEGFGNSPLHF. In nucleotides, the CDR3 is TGTGCCAGCAGCGCCGAGGGATTCGGTAATTCACCCCTCCACTTT. V usage is TRBV7-2 and J usage is TRBJ1-6; D is unclear. V lost 5 bases to trimming and J lost 6 bases, with 14 bases between them. The CDR3 length is 15 residues. Per germline, CDR1 SGHTA and CDR2 FQGNSA.

V is TRBV6-1 and J is TRBJ2-4, with TRBD2 as a possible D gene (7 bases). Germline V gives CDR1 MNHNS, CDR2 SASEGT. Trimming left V 8 bases short and J 7 bases short, with 12 bases between. CDR3 size: 12 residues. The CDR3 loop reads CASWGGTNIQYF. Here the CDR3 DNA reads TGTGCCAGCTGGGGGGGCACGAACATTCAGTACTTC.

The chain employs TRBV6-1 and TRBJ2-2; 11 bases line up with TRBD2. Germline assignment: CDR1 MNHNS and CDR2 SASEGT. CDR3 length: 15 residues. J was trimmed by 7 bases and V by 5 bases; bases with no gene match: 6. CDR3 nucleotides: TGTGCCAGCAGTCGGCTAGCGGGGGGAGGCGGGGAGCTGTTTTTT. This gives the protein CASSRLAGGGGELFF.

The chain carries TRBV9 and TRBJ1-2, with 10 bases aligning to TRBD1. Germline values: CDR1 SGDLS, CDR2 YYNGEE. CDR3 length: 14 residues. J was trimmed by 6 bases and V by 6 bases; bases with no gene match: 8. The CDR3 coding sequence is TGTGCCAGCACAAGGACAGGGGGGGTTGATGGCTACACCTTC. It yields the protein CASTRTGGVDGYTF.

The chain has TRBV5-4 and TRBJ1-6; the D is unclear. The CDR3 loop spans 14 amino acids. Trimming cost V 1 base and J 10 bases, with 12 bases left between them. The germline gives CDR1 SGHNT, CDR2 YYREEE (reference sequence). In DNA, the CDR3 is TGTGCCAGCAGCTTGAGGTACAGTCAATCACCCCTCCACTTT. This encodes CASSLRYSQSPLHF.

V gene TRBV27 combines with J gene TRBJ1-1, with a possible D match to TRBD1 (5 bases). Trimming pared 2 bases from V and 5 bases from J, leaving 9 bases between. This CDR3 has 13 residues. CDR1 is MNHEY and CDR2 is SMNVEV in the germline V gene (reference sequence). CDR3 coding DNA: TGTGCCAGCAGTTTACCGGAGGGGACTGAAGCTTTCTTT. Its translation is CASSLPEGTEAFF.

This sequence joins TRBV21-1 and TRBJ2-2; TRBD2, as called in the table, went unchecked against the DNA. TRBV21-1 is termed a pseudogene. The CDR3 sequence is 13 residues long. CDR3 residues: CASSHGGPGELFF. The CDR3, as DNA: TGTGCCAGCAGTCATGGCGGCCCCGGGGAGCTGTTTTTT.